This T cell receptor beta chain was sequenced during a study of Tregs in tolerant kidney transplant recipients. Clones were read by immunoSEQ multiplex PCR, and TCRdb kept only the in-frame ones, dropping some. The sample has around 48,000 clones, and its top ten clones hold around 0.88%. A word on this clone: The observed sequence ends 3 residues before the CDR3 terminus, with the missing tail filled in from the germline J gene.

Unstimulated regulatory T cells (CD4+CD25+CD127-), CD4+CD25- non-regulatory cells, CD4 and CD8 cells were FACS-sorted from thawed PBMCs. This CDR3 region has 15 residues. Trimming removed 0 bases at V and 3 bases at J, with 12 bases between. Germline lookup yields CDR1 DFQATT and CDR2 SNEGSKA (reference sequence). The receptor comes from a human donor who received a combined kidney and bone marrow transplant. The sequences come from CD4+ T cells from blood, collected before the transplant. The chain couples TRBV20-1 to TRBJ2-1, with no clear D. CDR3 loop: CSARDRQRRYNEQFF. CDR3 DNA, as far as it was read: TGCAGTGCTAGAGATCGGCAGCGTCGCTACAATGAG.